This T cell receptor beta chain was profiled in a study of response to subunit inactivated influenza vaccine listed by TCRdb under 2018. For the wider study: The study used deep quantitative T cell receptor repertoire profiling to track responses to a trivalent subunit inactivated influenza vaccine. Overall study results and their limits: It was suggested by the authors that each seasonal influenza vaccination may recruit only a limited number of new T cells.

This clonotype turned up a few times. Its target antigen remains unknown. Base qualities are not provided; no much larger clone lies one nucleotide away. The library was made by RT-PCR. Sequencing relied on an Illumina HiSeq 2500. TCRdb reran the public reads through fastp at Q25 and MiXCR, keeping productive beta chains. Under each unique CDR3 protein, matching rows form one entry showing the most common genes and DNA. The table for this sample lists 650,000 to 850,000 distinct CDR3 sequences; over 11% of them were counted only once. The ten top clones hold 6.5% to 8.5% of the sample. CDR1 and CDR2 are drawn from the germline V gene: LGHNA, YSLEER. There are 16 amino acids in the CDR3, from cysteine to phenylalanine inclusive. CDR3 DNA is the only sequence kept; it has 48 bases, read in frame from the first base. Deletion took 1 base off V and 0 bases off J, with a span of 10 bases between the germline ends.

Rearrangement joined TRBV4-3 to TRBJ2-1; confidence is insufficient to name the D gene. The sample consisted of PBMCs from blood, taken around two weeks before vaccination. The clonotype was recovered from a man in his fifties or sixties who received an inactivated influenza vaccine. Donor details come from another sample of the same person, matched by shared clones. The DNA sequence is as follows: TGCGCCAGCAGCCAAGGTGACGTCAGCTCCTACAATGAGCAGTTCTTC. Its product reads: CASSQGDVSSYNEQFF.